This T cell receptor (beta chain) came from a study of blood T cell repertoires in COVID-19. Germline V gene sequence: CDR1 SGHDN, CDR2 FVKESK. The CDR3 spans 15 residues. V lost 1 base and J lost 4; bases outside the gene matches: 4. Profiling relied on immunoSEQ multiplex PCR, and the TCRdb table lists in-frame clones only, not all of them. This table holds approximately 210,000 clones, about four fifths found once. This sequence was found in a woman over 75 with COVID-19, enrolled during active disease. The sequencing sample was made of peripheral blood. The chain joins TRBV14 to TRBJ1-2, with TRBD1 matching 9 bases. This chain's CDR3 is CASSQAGTGSYGYTF. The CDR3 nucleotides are TGTGCCAGCAGCCAAGCCGGGACAGGGAGCTATGGCTACACCTTC. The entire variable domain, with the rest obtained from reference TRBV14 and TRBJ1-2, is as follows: EAGVTQFPSHSVIEKGQTVTLRCDPISGHDNLYWYRRVMGKEIKFLLHFVKESKQDESGMPNNRFLAERTGGTYSTLKVQPAELEDSGVYFCASSQAGTGSYGYTFGSGTRLTVV.